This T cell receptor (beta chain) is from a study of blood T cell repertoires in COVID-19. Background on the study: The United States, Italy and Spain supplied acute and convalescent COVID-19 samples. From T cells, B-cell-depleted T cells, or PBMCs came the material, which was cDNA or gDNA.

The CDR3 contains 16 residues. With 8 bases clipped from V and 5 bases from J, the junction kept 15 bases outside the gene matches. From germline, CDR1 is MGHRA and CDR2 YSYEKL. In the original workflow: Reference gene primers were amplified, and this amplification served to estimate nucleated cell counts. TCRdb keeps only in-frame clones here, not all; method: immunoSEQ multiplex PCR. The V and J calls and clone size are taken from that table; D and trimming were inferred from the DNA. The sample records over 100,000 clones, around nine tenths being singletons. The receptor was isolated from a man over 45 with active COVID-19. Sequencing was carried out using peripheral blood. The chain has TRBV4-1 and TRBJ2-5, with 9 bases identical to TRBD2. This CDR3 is CASAPLGRGGRETQYF. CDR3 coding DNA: TGCGCCAGCGCGCCCCTGGGGCGGGGGGGCCGGGAGACCCAGTACTTC.